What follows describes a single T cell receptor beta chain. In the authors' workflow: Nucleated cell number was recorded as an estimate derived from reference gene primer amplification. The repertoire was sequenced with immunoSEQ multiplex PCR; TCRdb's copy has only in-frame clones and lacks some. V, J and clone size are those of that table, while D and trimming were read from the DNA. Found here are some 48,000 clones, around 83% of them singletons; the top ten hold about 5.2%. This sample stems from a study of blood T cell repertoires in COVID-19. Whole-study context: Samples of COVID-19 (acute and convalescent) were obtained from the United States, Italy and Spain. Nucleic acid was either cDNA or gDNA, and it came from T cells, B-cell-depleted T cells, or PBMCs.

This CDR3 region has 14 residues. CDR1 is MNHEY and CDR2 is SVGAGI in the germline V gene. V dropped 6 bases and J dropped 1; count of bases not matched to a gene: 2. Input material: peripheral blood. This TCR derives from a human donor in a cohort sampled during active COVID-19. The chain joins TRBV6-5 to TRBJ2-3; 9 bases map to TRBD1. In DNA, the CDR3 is TGTGCCAGCAGGAGGACAGGGGGCACAGATACGCAGTATTTT. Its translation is CASRRTGGTDTQYF.